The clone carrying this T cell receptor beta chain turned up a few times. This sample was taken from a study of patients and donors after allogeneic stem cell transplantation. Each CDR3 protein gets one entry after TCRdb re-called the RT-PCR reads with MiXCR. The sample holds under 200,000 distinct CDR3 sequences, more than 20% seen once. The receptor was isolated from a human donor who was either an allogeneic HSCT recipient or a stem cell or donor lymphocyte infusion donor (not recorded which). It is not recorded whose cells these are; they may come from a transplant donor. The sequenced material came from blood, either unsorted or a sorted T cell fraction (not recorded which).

The CDR3 loop is CASSLVFRAPTEAFF. In DNA form, the CDR3 reads TGTGCCAGCAGCTTGGTTTTCAGGGCTCCCACTGAAGCTTTCTTT. The chain links TRBV5-8 to TRBJ1-1; TRBD1 might be the D (5 bases). From germline, CDR1 is SGHTS and CDR2 YDEGEE. The CDR3 consists of 15 residues. Trimming left V 0 bases short and J 4 bases short, with 13 bases between.